The 6 T cell receptor beta chains listed next were all sequenced from one sample in a study of cytomegalovirus exposure and HLA in healthy donors (dated by TCRdb to 2015 to 2018). Library prep was done by the immunoSEQ multiplex PCR assay. A mixture of 60 forward primers for TCR Vbeta segments and 13 reverse primers for TCR Jbeta segments was used in the multiplex PCR. As stored in TCRdb, this immuneACCESS dataset retains in-frame rearrangements with V and J assigned. A fraction of the clones does not appear; measured against another copy, unresolved V genes explain less than half of the discrepancy, and the remainder lacks a known reason. The sample table shows 130,000 to 150,000 clones, and 80% are seen once. Roughly 4.8% of the sample is taken by the ten largest. The sequenced sample consisted of PBMCs. These receptors were obtained from a man aged 40-50 years in good health and CMV-seronegative.

This clone was detected only once. The rearrangement uses TRBV28 and TRBJ2-7, with 9 nucleotides matching TRBD1. Germline CDR1 and CDR2: MDHEN and SYDVKM. This CDR3 contains 15 residues. J gave up 8 bases and V 2 bases, and 10 bases lay outside the gene matches. The CDR3 reads CASSLRGQGGGKQYF. The DNA of the CDR3 is TGTGCCAGCAGTTTAAGGGGACAGGGAGGTGGGAAGCAGTACTTC.

The chain is built from TRBV5-1 and TRBJ1-2; TRBD1 matches 8 bases. The CDR3 is 14 residues long. From germline, CDR1 is SGHRS and CDR2 YFSETQ. V was pared by 2 bases and J by 7 bases, with 7 bases of the junction left unmatched. The CDR3 here is CASSLYQGAGGYTF. The CDR3, as DNA: TGCGCCAGCAGCTTATATCAGGGGGCTGGTGGCTACACCTTC.

The chain couples TRBV7-8 to TRBJ2-7; 11 nucleotides align to TRBD2. Germline CDR1 reads SGHVS; CDR2 reads FQNEAQ. There are 16 residues in the CDR3. With 4 bases clipped from V and 3 bases from J, the junction kept 8 bases outside the gene matches. DNA for the CDR3: TGTGCCAGCAGCTGGGCCCTAGCGGGGGGAAACTACGAGCAGTACTTC. Protein: CASSWALAGGNYEQYF.

To note about this clone: The same CDR3 arises from other DNA sequences in this sample as well. This sequence joins TRBV5-6 and TRBJ2-5; 8 nucleotides align to TRBD2. This CDR3 spans 14 amino acids. Germline CDR1 SGHDT, CDR2 YYEEEE. V shed 4 bases and J 0 bases; nucleotides not matched to a gene: 2. CDR3 nucleotides: TGTGCCAGCAGCCCGGGACTAGACCAAGAGACCCAGTACTTC. Amino acid sequence: CASSPGLDQETQYF.

V is TRBV10-1 and J is TRBJ2-7; TRBD1 agrees at 7 bases. The CDR3 is 14 amino acids. Germline V gene lookup returns CDR1 WNHNN and CDR2 SYGVQD (reference sequence). The V and J ends lost 6 bases and 2 bases, in that order; junction bases with no gene match: 7. Written as DNA, the CDR3 is TGCGCCAGCAGCGTAGGGGGCCCTACCTACGAGCAGTACTTC. It specifies CASSVGGPTYEQYF.

This chain links TRBV6-4 with TRBJ2-1, with 10 bases that match TRBD2. Per the germline V gene, CDR1 is MRHNA and CDR2 is SNTAGT. The CDR3 contains 15 residues. The V and J ends lost 6 bases and 5 bases, in that order; junction bases with no gene match: 7. CDR3 sequence: CASSRSAGGHNEQFF. CDR3 bases: TGTGCCAGCAGCCGCTCAGCGGGGGGGCACAATGAGCAGTTCTTC.